The clone carrying this TCR beta chain was seen only a few times. A read error is possible here, since a much larger clone lies one base away. The data belong to a study of tumor and adjacent non-tumor tissue in lung cancer. The template was RNA from unsorted bulk tissue. TCRbeta libraries were built with three rounds of nested PCR, modified from ARM-PCR. Each CDR3 protein gets one entry after TCRdb re-called the multiplex PCR reads with MiXCR. Of approximately 130,000 distinct CDR3 sequences listed, approximately 71% are singletons. CDR3 length equals 13 residues. Germline-derived CDR1 and CDR2 are MNHEY and SVGEGT.

Sequencing was performed on lung tumor tissue. This TCR derives from a man aged 25 to 45 with non-small cell lung cancer. The rearrangement uses TRBV6-2 or TRBV6-3 and TRBJ2-1; maybe TRBD2 (5 bases). The CDR3 protein is CSSRERRTNEQFF. As DNA, the CDR3 is TGTTCCAGCAGAGAACGGAGGACTAATGAGCAGTTCTTC.